This TCR beta chain was observed in a study of vaccination effects on CD4 cells after COVID-19. Study conclusions and caveats: Researchers reported few convalescent patients and no early post-infection timepoints in the study. There was marked clonal contraction among infection- and vaccine-induced clones late after vaccination.

TCRdb's table, derived via immunoSEQ multiplex PCR, lists solely in-frame clones and lacks some. The sample includes around 16,000 clones, 70% of them seen just once. About this clone: Its antigen is unidentified.

The length of the CDR3 is 11 residues. Per germline, CDR1 DFQATT and CDR2 SNEGSKA (reference sequence). V was shortened by 4 bases and J by 4 bases, with 8 bases between the two germline ends. Before sequencing took place, the ViraFEST assay used viral peptide pools to expand antigen-specific CD4+ T cells. Once cultured for under 11 days, the cells underwent separation to obtain CD4+ T cells. Subjects were given two BNT162b2 or mRNA-1273 vaccine doses. The study found no prior SARS-CoV-2 infection in the vaccine recipients, who tested negative for nucleocapsid antibodies. After 1.5 million to 2 million PBMC were placed in each well, they were cultured with approximately 10 IU/ml IL-2 and around 10 ug/ml peptides.

The sample in question was CD4+ T cells from PBMCs cultured with SARS-CoV-2 spike peptides, obtained after COVID-19 vaccination. The sequence derives from a human donor who received a COVID-19 vaccine. The chain couples TRBV20-1 to TRBJ2-7; TRBD1 might be the D (6 bases). The CDR3, as DNA: TGCAGTGCTACCACAGGGTACGAGCAGTACTTC. This codes for CSATTGYEQYF.